This T cell receptor (beta chain) was captured in a study of T cells after yellow fever vaccination. On the study more broadly: SMART-Seq v4 Ultra Low Input handled preparation of low-cell-number fractions. Study-wide findings and caveats: A small share of clonotypes appeared in both CD4 and CD8 compartments. At 95% to 98% for CD4 and about 88% for CD8, most primary-vaccination clones showed up again after the booster.

UMIs were added to TCR cDNA along with a universal primer site when it was made by 5'RACE template switching. One entry per CDR3 protein, called by TCRdb with MiXCR from the 5' RACE reads. The sample has approximately 510,000 distinct CDR3 sequences; 21% are singletons. CDR1 is PRHDT, CDR2 FYEKMQ, per germline (reference sequence). Trimming cost V 9 bases and J 5 bases, with 19 bases left between them. The CDR3 covers 14 residues. This clonotype has a count of ten or more. As yet, its antigen is unknown. The genes are TRBV13 and TRBJ2-5, with D possibly being TRBD2 (6 bases). This TCR was recovered from a young man who received the YFV17D yellow fever vaccine. This sample comprised PBMCs, obtained roughly 23 days after the first yellow fever vaccination. CDR3 region: CASRIGGNWETQYF. CDR3 nucleotides: TGTGCCAGTCGAATCGGGGGTAATTGGGAGACCCAGTACTTC.